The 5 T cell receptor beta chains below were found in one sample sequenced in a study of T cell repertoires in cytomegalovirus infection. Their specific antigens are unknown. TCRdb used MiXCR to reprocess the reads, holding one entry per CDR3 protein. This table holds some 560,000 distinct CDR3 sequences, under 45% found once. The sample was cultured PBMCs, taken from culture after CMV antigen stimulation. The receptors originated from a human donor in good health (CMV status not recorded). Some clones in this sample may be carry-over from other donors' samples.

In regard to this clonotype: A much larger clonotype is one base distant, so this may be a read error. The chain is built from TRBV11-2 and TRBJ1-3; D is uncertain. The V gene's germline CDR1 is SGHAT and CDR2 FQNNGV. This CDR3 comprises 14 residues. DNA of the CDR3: TGTGCCAGCAGCTTAGCAGTCTCTGGAAACACCATAGATTTT. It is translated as CASSLAVSGNTIDF.

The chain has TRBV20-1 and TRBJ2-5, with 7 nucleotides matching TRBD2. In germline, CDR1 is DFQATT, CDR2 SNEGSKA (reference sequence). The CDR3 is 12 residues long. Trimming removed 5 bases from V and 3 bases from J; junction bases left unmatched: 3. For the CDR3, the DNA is TGCAGTGCTTGGACTAGGGAAGAGACCCAGTACTTC. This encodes CSAWTREETQYF.

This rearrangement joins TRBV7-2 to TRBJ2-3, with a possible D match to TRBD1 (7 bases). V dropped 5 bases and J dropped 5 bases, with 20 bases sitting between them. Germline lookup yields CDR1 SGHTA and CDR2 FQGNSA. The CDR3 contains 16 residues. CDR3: CASSPYLRGRGDTQYF. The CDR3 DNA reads TGTGCCAGCAGCCCGTATCTAAGGGGGCGGGGAGATACGCAGTATTTT.

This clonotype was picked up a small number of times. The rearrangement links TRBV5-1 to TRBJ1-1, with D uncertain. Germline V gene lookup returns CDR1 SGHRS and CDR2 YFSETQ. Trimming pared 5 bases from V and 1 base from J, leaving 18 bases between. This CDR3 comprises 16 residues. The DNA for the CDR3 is TGCGCCAGCAGAACCCAAAACCCTGGACCGAACACTGAAGCTTTCTTT. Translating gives CASRTQNPGPNTEAFF.

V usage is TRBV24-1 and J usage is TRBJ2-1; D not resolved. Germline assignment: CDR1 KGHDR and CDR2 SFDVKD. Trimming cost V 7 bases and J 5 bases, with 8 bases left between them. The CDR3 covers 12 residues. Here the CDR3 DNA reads TGTGCCACCAGCCTAGTAAACAATGAGCAGTTCTTC. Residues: CATSLVNNEQFF.